A selection of T cell receptor beta chains follows, all from one sample in a study of identical twins. MiXCR was run by TCRdb on the 5' RACE reads, yielding one entry per CDR3 protein. The sample contains about 330,000 distinct CDR3 sequences, 10% to 15% of which appear only once. The sample was also linked to a second study, of yellow fever vaccine responses in identical twins.

The sample comprised CD8+ T cells sorted from blood. The source of these receptors is a young woman in good health. Both conserved end residues are part of each CDR3. The order of the fields is V gene, J gene, D gene, clone size, CDR3 DNA, CDR3 protein. The D gene is left open where the match is weak. Part of the rows lack a size; the others show once, few, many or a class for expanded clones.

v_call: TRBV5-8
j_call: TRBJ1-1
d_call: TRBD1
clone_size: few
cdr3_nt: TGTGCCAGCAGCCTACGACAGGGGAATGAAGCTTTCTTT
cdr3_aa: CASSLRQGNEAFF

v_call: TRBV12-3/TRBV12-4
j_call: TRBJ2-1
d_call: .
clone_size: few
cdr3_nt: TGTGCCAGCAGTCCCGGGACCTCGACGGGTGAGCAGTTCTTC
cdr3_aa: CASSPGTSTGEQFF

v_call: TRBV6-4
j_call: TRBJ2-3
d_call: .
clone_size: many
cdr3_nt: TGTGCCAGCAGTGACTCGACAATCGATACGCAGTATTTT
cdr3_aa: CASSDSTIDTQYF

v_call: TRBV20-1
j_call: TRBJ1-1
d_call: TRBD1
clone_size: .
cdr3_nt: TGCAGTGCTAGAGATAGGCAGACAGGGGTTGGTGAAGCTTTCTTT
cdr3_aa: CSARDRQTGVGEAFF

v_call: TRBV5-6
j_call: TRBJ2-5
d_call: .
clone_size: .
cdr3_nt: TGTGCCAGCAGTCCTACAGGGAATACTCACCAAGAGACCCAGTACTTC
cdr3_aa: CASSPTGNTHQETQYF

v_call: TRBV4-1
j_call: TRBJ2-1
d_call: .
clone_size: many
cdr3_nt: TGCGCCAGCAGCCAAGATGACGTCAATGAGCAGTTCTTC
cdr3_aa: CASSQDDVNEQFF

v_call: TRBV7-9
j_call: TRBJ1-2
d_call: TRBD1
clone_size: few
cdr3_nt: TGTGCCAGCAGCCAGGGGGAGATAAATGGCTACACCTTC
cdr3_aa: CASSQGEINGYTF

v_call: TRBV18
j_call: TRBJ2-3
d_call: TRBD1
clone_size: .
cdr3_nt: TGTGCCAGCTCACCCGGGACAGACTATAAAAAGTATTTT
cdr3_aa: CASSPGTDYKKYF

v_call: TRBV21-1
j_call: TRBJ1-6
d_call: .
clone_size: few
cdr3_nt: TGTGCCAGCAGCAAAGATAGTTCACCCCTCCACTTT
cdr3_aa: CASSKDSSPLHF

v_call: TRBV24-1
j_call: TRBJ2-5
d_call: TRBD1
clone_size: .
cdr3_nt: TGTGCCACCAGTGATTTGCTGACAGGGAAAGAGACCCAGTACTTC
cdr3_aa: CATSDLLTGKETQYF

v_call: TRBV7-3
j_call: TRBJ1-6
d_call: .
clone_size: many
cdr3_nt: TGTGCCAGCAGCTTACTAGGGGTGGCGAATTCACCCCTCCACTTT
cdr3_aa: CASSLLGVANSPLHF

v_call: TRBV5-4
j_call: TRBJ1-5
d_call: .
clone_size: .
cdr3_nt: TGTGCCAGCAGCTCCGACGGGGGAAGTAATCAGCCCCAGCATTTT
cdr3_aa: CASSSDGGSNQPQHF

v_call: TRBV6-1
j_call: TRBJ2-1
d_call: .
clone_size: .
cdr3_nt: TGTGCCAGCAGCCCAGGATCCAGCTCCTACAATGAGCAGTTCTTC
cdr3_aa: CASSPGSSSYNEQFF

v_call: TRBV7-9
j_call: TRBJ2-3
d_call: TRBD2
clone_size: many
cdr3_nt: TGTGCCAGCAGCCATACTAGCGGGAGTACTACAGATACGCAGTATTTT
cdr3_aa: CASSHTSGSTTDTQYF

v_call: TRBV28
j_call: TRBJ2-3
d_call: TRBD2
clone_size: .
cdr3_nt: TGTGCCAGCAGTTTTGATATGACTAGCGGGGTAGCAGATACGCAGTATTTT
cdr3_aa: CASSFDMTSGVADTQYF

v_call: TRBV4-1
j_call: TRBJ2-3
d_call: TRBD2
clone_size: few
cdr3_nt: TGCGCCAGCAGCCTCCCGGGACTATTTCCGGCTACGCAGTATTTT
cdr3_aa: CASSLPGLFPATQYF

v_call: TRBV12-3/TRBV12-4
j_call: TRBJ1-1
d_call: .
clone_size: many
cdr3_nt: TGTGCCAGCAGTCCCGGGCCGGCCACTGAAGCTTTCTTT
cdr3_aa: CASSPGPATEAFF

v_call: TRBV6-1
j_call: TRBJ2-3
d_call: .
clone_size: .
cdr3_nt: TGTGCCAGCAGGCTTTACAGAGGCCGGGGTGATACGCAGTATTTT
cdr3_aa: CASRLYRGRGDTQYF

v_call: TRBV6-1
j_call: TRBJ2-1
d_call: .
clone_size: many
cdr3_nt: TGTGCCAGCAGCCCCGTGGATAACAGATACAATGAGCAGTTCTTC
cdr3_aa: CASSPVDNRYNEQFF

v_call: TRBV5-1
j_call: TRBJ2-2
d_call: .
clone_size: .
cdr3_nt: TGCGCCACCCGGGCGGGACAGCCAAACACCGGGGAGCTGTTTTTT
cdr3_aa: CATRAGQPNTGELFF

v_call: TRBV2
j_call: TRBJ2-7
d_call: .
clone_size: .
cdr3_nt: TGTGCCAGCAGTGAAACAACGGCATACGAGCAGTACTTC
cdr3_aa: CASSETTAYEQYF

v_call: TRBV2
j_call: TRBJ1-1
d_call: .
clone_size: .
cdr3_nt: TGTGCCAGCAGTCCGGAATTCGGCACTGAAGCTTTCTTT
cdr3_aa: CASSPEFGTEAFF

v_call: TRBV28
j_call: TRBJ2-3
d_call: TRBD2
clone_size: few
cdr3_nt: TGTGCCAGCAGCCGCGAGACTAGCGGGGACACAGATACGCAGTATTTT
cdr3_aa: CASSRETSGDTDTQYF

v_call: TRBV12-5
j_call: TRBJ2-2
d_call: TRBD2
clone_size: once
cdr3_nt: TGTGCTAGCGGACTAGCGGGATACACCGGGGAGCTGTTTTTT
cdr3_aa: CASGLAGYTGELFF

v_call: TRBV6-5
j_call: TRBJ1-1
d_call: .
clone_size: .
cdr3_nt: TGTGCCAGCAGTTACTCGATAGGGGCGGTCACTGAAGCTTTCTTT
cdr3_aa: CASSYSIGAVTEAFF

v_call: TRBV29-1
j_call: TRBJ2-2
d_call: .
clone_size: .
cdr3_nt: TGCAGCGTTGAAAAGGATGGGGTCGGCACCGGGGAGCTGTTTTTT
cdr3_aa: CSVEKDGVGTGELFF

v_call: TRBV28
j_call: TRBJ2-1
d_call: .
clone_size: .
cdr3_nt: TGTGCCAGCAGTTACCTCGGTTCCTACAATGAGCAGTTCTTC
cdr3_aa: CASSYLGSYNEQFF

v_call: TRBV4-1
j_call: TRBJ2-1
d_call: .
clone_size: few
cdr3_nt: TGCGCCAGCAGCTCCACGGTCGCAGATTTGAATGAGCAGTTCTTC
cdr3_aa: CASSSTVADLNEQFF

v_call: TRBV12-3/TRBV12-4
j_call: TRBJ1-2
d_call: .
clone_size: few
cdr3_nt: TGTGCCAGCAGGACAGAAAACTATGGCTACACCTTC
cdr3_aa: CASRTENYGYTF

v_call: TRBV5-6
j_call: TRBJ2-3
d_call: TRBD1
clone_size: many
cdr3_nt: TGTGCCAGCAGCTTGGAGGGACAGTTATTCACAGATACGCAGTATTTT
cdr3_aa: CASSLEGQLFTDTQYF

v_call: TRBV28
j_call: TRBJ2-5
d_call: .
clone_size: .
cdr3_nt: TGTGCCAGCAGTTTTGACAGGATGGGGGAGACCCAGTACTTC
cdr3_aa: CASSFDRMGETQYF

v_call: TRBV6-2/TRBV6-3
j_call: TRBJ1-1
d_call: TRBD1
clone_size: few
cdr3_nt: TGTGCCAGCACCCAGGCAGGGGGTGACACTGAAGCTTTCTTT
cdr3_aa: CASTQAGGDTEAFF

v_call: TRBV4-1
j_call: TRBJ2-5
d_call: .
clone_size: .
cdr3_nt: TGCGCCAGCAGCCCACCACTTGGGGTTCAAGAGACCCAGTACTTC
cdr3_aa: CASSPPLGVQETQYF

v_call: TRBV2
j_call: TRBJ2-4
d_call: .
clone_size: few
cdr3_nt: TGTGCCAGCAGCCCCGTGGGTTGGGACCAGGCCAAAAACATTCAGTACTTC
cdr3_aa: CASSPVGWDQAKNIQYF

v_call: TRBV10-3
j_call: TRBJ2-3
d_call: TRBD2
clone_size: few
cdr3_nt: TGTGCCATCAGTGTGGAACTAGCGGGAGCGGATACGCAGTATTTT
cdr3_aa: CAISVELAGADTQYF

v_call: TRBV6-2/TRBV6-3
j_call: TRBJ2-5
d_call: TRBD2
clone_size: many
cdr3_nt: TGTGCCAGCAGTTCCCAGGGACTAGCGTCAGAGACCCAGTACTTC
cdr3_aa: CASSSQGLASETQYF

v_call: TRBV20-1
j_call: TRBJ1-5
d_call: .
clone_size: few
cdr3_nt: TGCAGTGCTAGAGAAAAAGCCGGGACTGGATCGCAGCCCCAGCATTTT
cdr3_aa: CSAREKAGTGSQPQHF

v_call: TRBV2
j_call: TRBJ2-7
d_call: .
clone_size: few
cdr3_nt: TGTGCCAGCATGTGGAAACTGGGGTACGAGCAGTACTTC
cdr3_aa: CASMWKLGYEQYF

v_call: TRBV5-5
j_call: TRBJ1-1
d_call: .
clone_size: many
cdr3_nt: TGTGCCAGCAGCTCACAGGGTGGGAACACTGAAGCTTTCTTT
cdr3_aa: CASSSQGGNTEAFF

v_call: TRBV2
j_call: TRBJ2-7
d_call: .
clone_size: .
cdr3_nt: TGTGCCAGCAATATCATAGGGCAGGGGAACGAGCAGTACTTC
cdr3_aa: CASNIIGQGNEQYF

v_call: TRBV5-6
j_call: TRBJ1-2
d_call: TRBD1
clone_size: .
cdr3_nt: TGTGCCAACAGTCCCCCGGGACAGGGAATTTATGGCTACACCTTC
cdr3_aa: CANSPPGQGIYGYTF

v_call: TRBV4-1
j_call: TRBJ2-7
d_call: TRBD1
clone_size: few
cdr3_nt: TGCGCCAGCAGCCCTCCCGGGACAGGGTTAGACGAGCAGTACTTC
cdr3_aa: CASSPPGTGLDEQYF

v_call: TRBV7-9
j_call: TRBJ2-5
d_call: .
clone_size: many
cdr3_nt: TGTGCCAGCAGCCCTATCGGAAGGGAAGAGACCCAGTACTTC
cdr3_aa: CASSPIGREETQYF

v_call: TRBV12-3/TRBV12-4
j_call: TRBJ2-7
d_call: .
clone_size: many
cdr3_nt: TGTGCCAGCAGCCGCGGACAGAGCTACGAGCAGTACTTC
cdr3_aa: CASSRGQSYEQYF

v_call: TRBV7-9
j_call: TRBJ1-1
d_call: TRBD1
clone_size: few
cdr3_nt: TGTGCCAGCAGCAAAGGGGGCCTGACTGAAGCTTTCTTT
cdr3_aa: CASSKGGLTEAFF

v_call: TRBV5-1
j_call: TRBJ2-1
d_call: TRBD2
clone_size: .
cdr3_nt: TGCGCCAGCAGCTTGGGGGGGGGACTAGCCCTCGATGAGCAGTTCTTC
cdr3_aa: CASSLGGGLALDEQFF

v_call: TRBV2
j_call: TRBJ2-5
d_call: TRBD2
clone_size: .
cdr3_nt: TGTGCCAGCAGTGTCCGTAGCGGGAGGCAGTACCAAGAGACCCAGTACTTC
cdr3_aa: CASSVRSGRQYQETQYF

v_call: TRBV14
j_call: TRBJ2-3
d_call: .
clone_size: few
cdr3_nt: TGTGCCAGCAGCCAAAAATACCCGAGCACAGATACGCAGTATTTT
cdr3_aa: CASSQKYPSTDTQYF

v_call: TRBV20-1
j_call: TRBJ2-3
d_call: .
clone_size: few
cdr3_nt: TGCAGTGCGAAACACACAGATACGCAGTATTTT
cdr3_aa: CSAKHTDTQYF

v_call: TRBV7-8
j_call: TRBJ2-7
d_call: .
clone_size: few
cdr3_nt: TGTGCCAGCAGCTTAGCTGGGGCGTCGGGGAGCTCCTACGAGCAGTACTTC
cdr3_aa: CASSLAGASGSSYEQYF

v_call: TRBV23-1
j_call: TRBJ2-1
d_call: .
clone_size: .
cdr3_nt: TGCGCCAGCCGGAACCAACAGCTAAACAATGAGCAGTTCTTC
cdr3_aa: CASRNQQLNNEQFF

v_call: TRBV6-1
j_call: TRBJ2-1
d_call: TRBD2
clone_size: many
cdr3_nt: TGTGCCAGCACCGAACGGCCTAGCGGGGGAAATGAGCAGTTCTTC
cdr3_aa: CASTERPSGGNEQFF

v_call: TRBV28
j_call: TRBJ1-2
d_call: .
clone_size: .
cdr3_nt: TGTGCCAGCAGAGGGGTCTATGGCTACACCTTC
cdr3_aa: CASRGVYGYTF

v_call: TRBV28
j_call: TRBJ2-7
d_call: TRBD2
clone_size: .
cdr3_nt: TGTGCCAGCAGGGGGACTAGCGGCACCTACGAGCAGTACTTC
cdr3_aa: CASRGTSGTYEQYF

v_call: TRBV6-1
j_call: TRBJ2-1
d_call: TRBD2
clone_size: few
cdr3_nt: TGTGCCAGCAGTGGGCTACCGGGACTAGCGGCCCGAGGGGCCTTCGGTGAGCAGTTCTTC
cdr3_aa: CASSGLPGLAARGAFGEQFF

v_call: TRBV27
j_call: TRBJ1-5
d_call: .
clone_size: .
cdr3_nt: TGTGCCAGCGCTTCCCTGAAGGTGCCTCGTCAGCCCCAGCATTTT
cdr3_aa: CASASLKVPRQPQHF

v_call: TRBV15
j_call: TRBJ2-1
d_call: TRBD2
clone_size: .
cdr3_nt: TGTGCCACCAGCAGACCGAACGGACTAGCCGTATACAATGAGCAGTTCTTC
cdr3_aa: CATSRPNGLAVYNEQFF